One T cell receptor (beta chain) is described in this entry. Individuals aged about 18 to 89 years were recruited from 24 US areas. Germline V gene sequence: CDR1 GTSNPN, CDR2 SVGIG (reference sequence). The V gene lost 1 base and the J gene lost 1 base, with 5 bases spanning the gap. The CDR3 consists of 14 residues. This entry belongs to a study of blood T cell repertoires in COVID-19. This table comes from immunoSEQ multiplex PCR, and its TCRdb copy is limited to in-frame clones, with some not included. The table has some 400,000 clones, more than 75% seen once. Sample: PBMCs or T cells enriched from blood (not recorded which). The chain combines TRBV30 with TRBJ1-6; a possible D gene is TRBD1 (5 bases). The source is a man aged 25-40 years who had recovered from COVID-19. The CDR3 here is CAWSEGSYNSPLHF. The CDR3 DNA reads TGTGCCTGGAGTGAGGGGTCCTATAATTCACCCCTCCACTTT.